This entry lists 7 T cell receptor beta chains sequenced from one sample in a study of identical twins. TCRdb passed the 5' RACE reads through MiXCR, listing each CDR3 protein once. The sample has 410,000 or so distinct CDR3 sequences, roughly 18% seen once. Sample: naive T cells sorted from blood. These receptors were taken from a man between 50 and 59 years old in good health.

This chain joins TRBV12-3 or TRBV12-4 and TRBJ2-7; 9 bases fit TRBD1. The CDR3 spans 15 residues. The J segment lost 5 bases and the V segment lost 6 bases, leaving 11 bases of the junction unmatched. CDR3 in amino acids: CASSTQGAPYDEQYF. For the CDR3, the DNA is TGTGCCAGCAGCACACAGGGGGCCCCCTACGACGAGCAGTACTTC.

The table lists this clonotype with many counts. The chain links TRBV7-2 to TRBJ1-1, with D unresolved. V was cut by 8 bases and J by 0 bases, with 7 bases left in between. The V gene's germline CDR1 is SGHTA and CDR2 FQGNSA. The CDR3 extends over 12 amino acids. The CDR3 nucleotides read TGTGCCAGCGTCTTGTTGAACACTGAAGCTTTCTTT. Translating gives CASVLLNTEAFF.

There are a few counts of this clonotype. V gene TRBV15 combines with J gene TRBJ2-6; D perhaps matches TRBD1 (6 bases). CDR3 length: 17 residues. CDR1 and CDR2 (germline): LNHNV, YYDKDF (reference sequence). Trimming cost V 4 bases and J 2 bases, with 15 bases left between them. CDR3 loop: CATSTVIGTPGANVLTF. The CDR3 nucleotides are TGTGCCACCAGCACAGTAATCGGGACACCTGGGGCCAACGTCCTGACTTTC.

This clonotype has at least ten counts. The chain joins TRBV15 to TRBJ2-3, with TRBD1 identical over 9 bases. Trimming at V came to 3 bases and at J to 5 bases, leaving 3 bases not matched to a gene. The CDR3 has 14 residues. Germline V gene lookup returns CDR1 LNHNV and CDR2 YYDKDF (reference sequence). The CDR3 bases are TGTGCCACCAGCAGGATGACAGGGGGAGATACGCAGTATTTT. It encodes CATSRMTGGDTQYF.

The chain employs TRBV12-3 or TRBV12-4 and TRBJ1-1; D is uncertain. V was clipped by 5 bases and J by 4 bases, with 5 bases between them. The CDR3 runs 11 residues. In nucleotides, the CDR3 is TGTGCCAGCAGTCCAGCCACTGAAGCTTTCTTT. It codes for CASSPATEAFF.

This clonotype was seen many times. The J gene is TRBJ1-3, the V gene TRBV2; D might be TRBD1 (5 bases). V was pared by 6 bases and J by 0 bases, with 12 bases between. The germline V gene has CDR1 SNHLY and CDR2 FYNNEI. The length of the CDR3 is 15 residues. CDR3 sequence reads: CASRSSGSSGNTIYF. The CDR3 DNA reads as TGTGCCAGCAGGTCATCAGGGTCCTCTGGAAACACCATATATTTT.

This clonotype was observed a handful of times. The chain is built from TRBV5-5 and TRBJ2-3, with D tentatively TRBD1 or TRBD2 (6 bases each). This CDR3 comprises 13 residues. Trimming took off 6 bases at V and 6 bases at J, with 14 bases between the two ends. From germline, CDR1 is SGHKS and CDR2 YYEKEE (reference sequence). The CDR3 loop is CASKGGGRDTQYF. The CDR3 bases are TGTGCCAGCAAGGGGGGCGGAAGGGATACGCAGTATTTT.